This passage covers 2 T cell receptor beta chains from one sample sequenced in a study of T-cell memory formation after mild COVID-19 (dated by TCRdb to the early 2020s). Receptor libraries were prepared by 5' RACE. Reads for this sample came from an Illumina NovaSeq 6000. TCRdb reprocessed the public reads (quality trimming at Q25 with fastp, clone calling with MiXCR) and kept in-frame beta chains. Every entry covers one CDR3 protein and lists the most common genes and DNA from its rows. Recorded for this sample are about 400,000 distinct CDR3 sequences; around a sixth of them occurred a single time. Of the sample, approximately 21% falls within the top ten clones. The sequenced material came from PBMCs or a T cell subset sorted from them (not recorded which). These receptors were collected from a young man who had mild COVID-19 (a few samples of this study predate the infection). The sample titles of this study are shuffled in the database, so cell type and time point are left out; the donor was told from shared clones.

This clonotype was detected only a few times. Because the CDR3's place on the DNA is in doubt, the DNA is left out and the CDR3 is given as listed by TCRdb. This chain uses TRBV5-4 with TRBJ2-1; whether TRBD1, the table's D call, matches the DNA was not checked. Germline-derived CDR1 and CDR2 are SGHNT and YYREEE (reference sequence). The CDR3 adds up to 14 amino acids, both ends counted. Here the CDR3 reads CASSFGPGQGMVFF.

This clonotype came up many times. The chain recombines TRBV20-1 with TRBJ2-1, with 9 bases fitting TRBD2. V shed 0 bases and J 2 bases; nucleotides not matched to a gene: 2. Germline CDR1 is DFQATT and CDR2 is SNEGSKA (reference sequence). The CDR3 runs 15 residues. CDR3 coding DNA: TGCAGTGCTAGAGATAGCGGGGGACCCTACAATGAGCAGTTCTTC. As protein: CSARDSGGPYNEQFF.